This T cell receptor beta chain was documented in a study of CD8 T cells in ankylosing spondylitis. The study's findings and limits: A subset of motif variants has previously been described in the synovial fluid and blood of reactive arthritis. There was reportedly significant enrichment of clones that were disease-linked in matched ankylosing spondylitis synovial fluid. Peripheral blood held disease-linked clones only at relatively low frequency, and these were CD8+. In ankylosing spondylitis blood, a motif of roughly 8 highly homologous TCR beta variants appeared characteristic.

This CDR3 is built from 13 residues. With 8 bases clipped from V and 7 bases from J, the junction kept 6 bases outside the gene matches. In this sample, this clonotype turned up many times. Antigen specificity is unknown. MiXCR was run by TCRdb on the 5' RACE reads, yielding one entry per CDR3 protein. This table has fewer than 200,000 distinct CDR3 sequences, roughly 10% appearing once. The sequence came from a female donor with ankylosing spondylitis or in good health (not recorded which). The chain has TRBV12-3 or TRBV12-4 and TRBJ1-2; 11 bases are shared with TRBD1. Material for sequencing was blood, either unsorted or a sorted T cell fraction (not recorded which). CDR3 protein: CASGTGGLGGYTF. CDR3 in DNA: TGTGCCAGCGGGACAGGGGGTTTAGGTGGCTACACCTTC.